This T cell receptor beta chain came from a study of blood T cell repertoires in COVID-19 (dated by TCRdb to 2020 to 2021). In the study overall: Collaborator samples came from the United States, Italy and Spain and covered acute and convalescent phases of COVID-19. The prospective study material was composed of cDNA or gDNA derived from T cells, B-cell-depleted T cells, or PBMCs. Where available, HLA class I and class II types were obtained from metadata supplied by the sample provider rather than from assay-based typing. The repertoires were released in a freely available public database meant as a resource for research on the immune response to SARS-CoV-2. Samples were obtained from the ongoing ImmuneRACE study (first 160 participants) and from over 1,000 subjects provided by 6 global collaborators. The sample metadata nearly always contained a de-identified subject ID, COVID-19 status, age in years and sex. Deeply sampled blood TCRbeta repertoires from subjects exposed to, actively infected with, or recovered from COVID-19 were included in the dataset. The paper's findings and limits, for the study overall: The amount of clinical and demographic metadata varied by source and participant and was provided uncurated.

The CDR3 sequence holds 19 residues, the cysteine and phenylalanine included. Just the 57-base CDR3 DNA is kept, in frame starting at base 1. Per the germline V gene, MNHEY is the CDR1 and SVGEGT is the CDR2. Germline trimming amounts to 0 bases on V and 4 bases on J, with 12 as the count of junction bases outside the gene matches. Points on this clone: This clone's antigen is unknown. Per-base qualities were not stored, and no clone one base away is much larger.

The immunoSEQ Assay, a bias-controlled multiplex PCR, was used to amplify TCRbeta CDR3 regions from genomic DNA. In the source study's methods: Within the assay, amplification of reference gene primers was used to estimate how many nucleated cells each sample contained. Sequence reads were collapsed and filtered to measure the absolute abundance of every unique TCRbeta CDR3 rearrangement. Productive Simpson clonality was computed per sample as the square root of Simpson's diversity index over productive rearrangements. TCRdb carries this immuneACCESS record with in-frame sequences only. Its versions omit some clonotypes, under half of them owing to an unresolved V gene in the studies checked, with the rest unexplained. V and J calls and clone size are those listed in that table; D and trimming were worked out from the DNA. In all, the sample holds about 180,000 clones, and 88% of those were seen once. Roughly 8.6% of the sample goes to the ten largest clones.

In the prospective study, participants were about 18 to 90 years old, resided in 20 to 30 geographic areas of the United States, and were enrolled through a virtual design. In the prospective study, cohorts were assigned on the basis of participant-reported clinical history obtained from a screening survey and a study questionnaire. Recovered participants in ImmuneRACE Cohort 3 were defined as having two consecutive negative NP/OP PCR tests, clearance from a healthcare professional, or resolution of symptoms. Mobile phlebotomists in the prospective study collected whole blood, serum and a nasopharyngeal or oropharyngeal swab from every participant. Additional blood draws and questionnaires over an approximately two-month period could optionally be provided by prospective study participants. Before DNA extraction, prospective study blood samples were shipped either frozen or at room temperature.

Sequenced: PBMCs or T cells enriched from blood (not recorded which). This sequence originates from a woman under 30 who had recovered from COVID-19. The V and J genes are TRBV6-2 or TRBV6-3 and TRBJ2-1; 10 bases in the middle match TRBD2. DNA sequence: TGTGCCAGCAGTTACTCGATTAGCGGGGGGTCCCTTCCGTACAATGAGCAGTTCTTC. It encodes CASSYSISGGSLPYNEQFF.